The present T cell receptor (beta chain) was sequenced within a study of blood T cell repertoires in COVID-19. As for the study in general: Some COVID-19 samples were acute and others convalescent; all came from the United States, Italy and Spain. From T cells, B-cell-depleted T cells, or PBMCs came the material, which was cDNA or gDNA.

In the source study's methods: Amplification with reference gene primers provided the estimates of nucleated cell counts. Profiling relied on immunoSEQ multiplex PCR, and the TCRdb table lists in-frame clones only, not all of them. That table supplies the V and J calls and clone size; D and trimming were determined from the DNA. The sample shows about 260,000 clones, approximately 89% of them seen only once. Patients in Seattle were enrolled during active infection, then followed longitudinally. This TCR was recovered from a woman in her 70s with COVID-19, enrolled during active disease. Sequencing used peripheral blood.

CDR3 residues: CASSPPGTGVYEQYF. The CDR3 DNA sequence: TGTGCCAGCAGCCCTCCTGGGACAGGGGTCTACGAGCAGTACTTC. The V and J genes are TRBV5-4 and TRBJ2-7; 10 bases are a match to TRBD1. Germline values: CDR1 SGHNT, CDR2 YYREEE (reference sequence). The CDR3 covers 15 residues. V shed 4 bases and J 3 bases; nucleotides not matched to a gene: 7. The full variable domain, with the rest looked up from reference TRBV5-4 and TRBJ2-7, is ETGVTQSPTHLIKTRGQQVTLRCSSQSGHNTVSWYQQALGQGPQFIFQYYREEENGRGNFPPRFSGLQFPNYSSELNVNALELDDSALYLCASSPPGTGVYEQYFGPGTRLTVT.